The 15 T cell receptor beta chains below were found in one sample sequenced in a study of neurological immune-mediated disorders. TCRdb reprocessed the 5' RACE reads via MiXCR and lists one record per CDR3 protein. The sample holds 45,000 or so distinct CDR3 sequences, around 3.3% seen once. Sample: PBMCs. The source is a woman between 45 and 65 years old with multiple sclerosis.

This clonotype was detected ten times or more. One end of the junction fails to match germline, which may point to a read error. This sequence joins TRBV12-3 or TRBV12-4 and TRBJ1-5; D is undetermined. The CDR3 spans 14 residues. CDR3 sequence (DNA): TGTGCCAGCAGGTTAGGGATTAGCAATCAGCCCCAGCATTTT. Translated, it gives CASRLGISNQPQHF.

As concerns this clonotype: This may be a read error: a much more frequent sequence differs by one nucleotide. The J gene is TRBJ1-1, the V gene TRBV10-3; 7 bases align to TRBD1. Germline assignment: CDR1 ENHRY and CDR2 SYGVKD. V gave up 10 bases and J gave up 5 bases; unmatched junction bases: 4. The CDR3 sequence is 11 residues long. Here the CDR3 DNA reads TGTGCCACCAAGACAGGGACTGAAGCTTTCTTT. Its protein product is CATKTGTEAFF.

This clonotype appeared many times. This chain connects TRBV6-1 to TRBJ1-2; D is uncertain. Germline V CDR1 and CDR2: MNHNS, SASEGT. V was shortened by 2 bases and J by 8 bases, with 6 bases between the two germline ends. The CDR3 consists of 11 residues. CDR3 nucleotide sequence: TGTGCCAGCAGTGAACTCGTCGGCTACACCTTC. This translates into CASSELVGYTF.

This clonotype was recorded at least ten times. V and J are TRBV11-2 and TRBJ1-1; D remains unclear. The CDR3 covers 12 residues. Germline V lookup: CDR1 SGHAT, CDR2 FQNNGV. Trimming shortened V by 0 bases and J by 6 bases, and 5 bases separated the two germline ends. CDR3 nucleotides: TGTGCCAGCAGCTTAGACACTGCTGAAGCTTTCTTT. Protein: CASSLDTAEAFF.

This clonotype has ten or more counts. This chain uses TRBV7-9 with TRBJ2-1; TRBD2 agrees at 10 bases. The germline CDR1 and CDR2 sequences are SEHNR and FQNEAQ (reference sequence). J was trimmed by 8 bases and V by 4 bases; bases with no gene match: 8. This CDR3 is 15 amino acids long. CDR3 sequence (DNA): TGTGCCAGCAGCTCAGAGCGGGAGGGCATTCATGAGCAGTTCTTC. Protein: CASSSEREGIHEQFF.

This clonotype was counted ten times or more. The CDR3 DNA is TGCAGTGCTCGGCGGGACTTCTCTGAGACCCAGTACTTC. As protein: CSARRDFSETQYF. J is TRBJ2-5 and V is TRBV20-1; D might be TRBD2 (6 bases). CDR1 and CDR2 from the germline V gene are DFQATT and SNEGSKA (reference sequence). The V end lost 5 bases, the J end lost 5 bases, and 15 bases lay between the germline ends. CDR3 length: 13 residues.

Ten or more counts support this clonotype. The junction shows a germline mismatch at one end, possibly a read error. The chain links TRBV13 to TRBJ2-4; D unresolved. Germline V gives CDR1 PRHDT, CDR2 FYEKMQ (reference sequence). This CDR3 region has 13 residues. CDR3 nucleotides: TGTGCCAGCAGCCTTCGAGCCGAAAACATTCAGTACTTC. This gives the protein CASSLRAENIQYF.

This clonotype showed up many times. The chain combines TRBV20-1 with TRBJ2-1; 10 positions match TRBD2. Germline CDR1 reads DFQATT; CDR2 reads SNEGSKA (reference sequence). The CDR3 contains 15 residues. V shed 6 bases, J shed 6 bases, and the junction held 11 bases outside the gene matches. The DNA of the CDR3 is TGCAGTGCCAGTGGGAGCGGGAGGGCCCTCAATGAGCAGTTCTTC. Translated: CSASGSGRALNEQFF.

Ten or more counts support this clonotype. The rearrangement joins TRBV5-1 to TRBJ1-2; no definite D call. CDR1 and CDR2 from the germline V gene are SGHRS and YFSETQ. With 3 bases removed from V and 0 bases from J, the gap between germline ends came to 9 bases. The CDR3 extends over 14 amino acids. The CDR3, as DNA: TGCGCCAGCAGCTCTACGTGGGCTAACTATGGCTACACCTTC. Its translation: CASSSTWANYGYTF.

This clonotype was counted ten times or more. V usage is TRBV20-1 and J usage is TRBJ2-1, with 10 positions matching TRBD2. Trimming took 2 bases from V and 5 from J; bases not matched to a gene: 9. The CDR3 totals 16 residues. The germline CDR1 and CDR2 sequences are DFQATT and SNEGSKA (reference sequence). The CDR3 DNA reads TGCAGTGCTAGACTCCTGACTAGCGGGCAGAACAATGAGCAGTTCTTC. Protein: CSARLLTSGQNNEQFF.

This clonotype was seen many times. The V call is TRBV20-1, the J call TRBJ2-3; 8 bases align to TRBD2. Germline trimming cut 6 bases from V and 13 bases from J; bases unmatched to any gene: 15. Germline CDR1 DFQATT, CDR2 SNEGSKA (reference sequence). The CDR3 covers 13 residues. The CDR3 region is CSARKQRGNGKYF. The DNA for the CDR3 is TGCAGTGCCCGGAAACAGCGGGGGAATGGCAAGTATTTT.

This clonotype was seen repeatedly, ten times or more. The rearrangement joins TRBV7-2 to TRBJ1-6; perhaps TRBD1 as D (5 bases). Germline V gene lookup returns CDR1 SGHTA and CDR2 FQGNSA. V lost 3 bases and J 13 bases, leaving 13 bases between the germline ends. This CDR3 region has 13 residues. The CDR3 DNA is TGTGCCAGCAGCTTCTTCAGGGATTTCCCCCTCCACTTT. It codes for CASSFFRDFPLHF.

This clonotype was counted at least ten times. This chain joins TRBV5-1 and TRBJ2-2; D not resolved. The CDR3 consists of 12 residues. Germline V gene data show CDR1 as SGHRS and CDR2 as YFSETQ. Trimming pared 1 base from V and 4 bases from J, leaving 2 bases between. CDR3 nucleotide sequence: TGCGCCAGCAGCTTGACCACCGGGGAGCTGTTTTTT. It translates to CASSLTTGELFF. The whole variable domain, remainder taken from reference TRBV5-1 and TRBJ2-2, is KAGVTQTPRYLIKTRGQQVTLSCSPISGHRSVSWYQQTPGQGLQFLFEYFSETQRNKGNFPGRFSGRQFSNSRSEMNVSTLELGDSALYLCASSLTTGELFFGEGSRLTVL.

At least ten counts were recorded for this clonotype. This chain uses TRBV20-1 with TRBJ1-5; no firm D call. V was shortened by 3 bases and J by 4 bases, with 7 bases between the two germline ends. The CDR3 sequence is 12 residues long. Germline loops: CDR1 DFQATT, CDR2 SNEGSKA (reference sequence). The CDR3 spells CSASSGNQPQHF. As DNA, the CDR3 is TGCAGTGCTAGTTCGGGAAATCAGCCCCAGCATTTT.

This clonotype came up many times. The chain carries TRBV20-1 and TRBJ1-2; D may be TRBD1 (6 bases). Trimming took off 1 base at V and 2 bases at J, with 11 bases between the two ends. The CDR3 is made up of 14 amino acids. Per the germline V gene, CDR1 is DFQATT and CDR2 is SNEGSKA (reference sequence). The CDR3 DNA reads TGCAGTGCTAGAGGAGATACAGGGAACTATGGCTACACCTTC. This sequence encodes CSARGDTGNYGYTF.